This TCR beta chain was sequenced for a study of shared clonotypes between healthy human individuals. Some clones are missing from TCRdb's copy, which holds only in-frame ones; the method was immunoSEQ multiplex PCR. The sample lists 300,000 to 400,000 clones, 74% occurring once. The receptor's source is a man aged 30-40 years in good health. Sequenced input: memory CD4+ T cells sorted from blood. The subset here: CD45RA-negative fraction.

The CDR3 sequence: CASRADRAWNEKLFF. The CDR3 DNA reads as TGTGCCAGCAGGGCCGACAGGGCTTGGAATGAAAAACTGTTTTTT. V gene TRBV6-5 combines with J gene TRBJ1-4, with 7 bases matching TRBD1. CDR1 MNHEY and CDR2 SVGAGI come from the germline V gene. This CDR3 is built from 15 residues. With 6 bases clipped from V and 5 bases from J, the junction kept 9 bases outside the gene matches.